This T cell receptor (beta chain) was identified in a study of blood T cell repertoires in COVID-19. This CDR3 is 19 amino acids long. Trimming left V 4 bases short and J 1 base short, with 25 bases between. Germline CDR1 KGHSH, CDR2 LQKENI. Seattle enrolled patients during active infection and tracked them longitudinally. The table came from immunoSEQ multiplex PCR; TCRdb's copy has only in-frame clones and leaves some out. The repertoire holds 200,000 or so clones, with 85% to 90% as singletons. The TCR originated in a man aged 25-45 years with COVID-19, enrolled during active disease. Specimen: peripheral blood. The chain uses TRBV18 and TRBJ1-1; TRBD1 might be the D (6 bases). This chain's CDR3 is CASSRVGFSQGDRNTEAFF. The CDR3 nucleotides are TGTGCCAGCTCACGAGTCGGTTTCTCACAGGGCGATAGGAACACTGAAGCTTTCTTT.